The sequence of this T cell receptor (beta chain) was determined in a study of T cell responses to AZD1222 COVID-19 vaccine. Study-level findings and limits: Regions 160-218 and 743-854 held dominance among vaccine-associated CD4 TCRs, which spanned spike. The sample set comprised mostly white British donors with more females, and clonal diversity was possibly underestimated. Vaccination with two AZD1222 doses was followed by a rise in Spike-specific TCR breadth and depth. Just six AZD1222 recipients were seropositive at baseline.

Concerning this clone: Its antigen remains unidentified.

The repertoire was sequenced with immunoSEQ multiplex PCR; TCRdb's copy has only in-frame clones and lacks some. The sample records approximately 180,000 clones, over 85% being singletons. The CDR3 sequence is 16 residues long. The V gene end was trimmed by 0 bases and the J gene end by 8 bases; junction bases not matched to a gene: 7. Per germline, CDR1 SGHNT and CDR2 YYREEE (reference sequence). This chain connects TRBV5-4 to TRBJ2-2, with 10 bases aligning to TRBD2. The receptor was isolated from an adult who received the MenACWY meningococcal vaccine as a control. The sample was peripheral blood, taken 28 days after the second dose of the MenACWY control vaccine. CDR3 nucleotide sequence: TGTGCCAGCAGCTTGGGGACTAGCGGAGGTCAAGGGGAGCTGTTTTTT. Its protein is CASSLGTSGGQGELFF.